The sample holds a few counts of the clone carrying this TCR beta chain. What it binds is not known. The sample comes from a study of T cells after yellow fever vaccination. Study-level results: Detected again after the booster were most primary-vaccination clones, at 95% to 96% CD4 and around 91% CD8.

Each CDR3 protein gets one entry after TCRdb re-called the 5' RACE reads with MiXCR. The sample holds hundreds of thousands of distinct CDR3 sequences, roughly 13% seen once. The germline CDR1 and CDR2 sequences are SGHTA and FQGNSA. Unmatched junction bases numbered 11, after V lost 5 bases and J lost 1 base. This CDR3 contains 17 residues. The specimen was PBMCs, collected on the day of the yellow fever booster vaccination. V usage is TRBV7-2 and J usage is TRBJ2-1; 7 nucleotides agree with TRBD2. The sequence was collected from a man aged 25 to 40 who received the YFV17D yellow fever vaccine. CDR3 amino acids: CASSPPSGGVSYNEQFF. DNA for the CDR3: TGTGCCAGCAGCCCCCCTAGCGGAGGGGTTTCCTACAATGAGCAGTTCTTC.